Following are 32 T cell receptor beta chains from one sample sequenced in a study of T cell responses to AZD1222 COVID-19 vaccine. This table comes from immunoSEQ multiplex PCR, and its TCRdb copy is limited to in-frame clones, with some not included. The sample lists 95,000 to 150,000 clones, approximately 90% seen once, with about 7.4% in the top ten. The sample here was peripheral blood, taken on day 0 of AZD1222 vaccination. These receptors were collected from an adult in good health.

This rearrangement joins TRBV10-3 to TRBJ1-6; TRBD1 matches at 9 bases. Germline V lookup: CDR1 ENHRY, CDR2 SYGVKD. J was trimmed by 6 bases and V by 0 bases; bases with no gene match: 6. This CDR3 region has 17 residues. The CDR3 DNA is TGTGCCATCAGTGAGTCGACGGGACAGGGCTCTAATTCACCCCTCCACTTT. This gives the protein CAISESTGQGSNSPLHF.

The chain couples TRBV5-4 to TRBJ2-7; 7 positions agree with TRBD2. This CDR3 spans 15 amino acids. From germline, CDR1 is SGHNT and CDR2 YYREEE (reference sequence). V shed 4 bases, J shed 7 bases, and the junction held 14 bases outside the gene matches. CDR3 bases: TGTGCCAGCAGCGCCGGCGGCGACTTGGGGGGGGAGCAGTACTTC. Protein: CASSAGGDLGGEQYF.

V usage is TRBV7-2 and J usage is TRBJ2-3, with D tentatively TRBD2 (5 bases). This CDR3 comprises 14 residues. Germline-derived CDR1 and CDR2 are SGHTA and FQGNSA. Trimming removed 5 bases at V and 1 base at J, with 10 bases between. The CDR3 DNA sequence: TGTGCCAGCAGCCCCCGGCGGGGCACAGATACGCAGTATTTT. Translation gives CASSPRRGTDTQYF.

The chain couples TRBV5-4 to TRBJ2-2; TRBD1 is a possible D gene (7 bases). Per germline, CDR1 SGHNT and CDR2 YYREEE (reference sequence). The CDR3 is made up of 16 amino acids. V dropped 1 base and J dropped 3 bases, with 13 bases sitting between them. CDR3: CASSLRSGGHTGELFF. The CDR3 coding sequence is TGTGCCAGCAGCTTGAGGTCAGGGGGGCACACCGGGGAGCTGTTTTTT.

The chain is built from TRBV28 and TRBJ2-1; TRBD2 matches 10 bases. CDR3 length equals 14 residues. Unmatched junction bases numbered 7, after V lost 10 bases and J lost 4 bases. Germline V gene sequence: CDR1 MDHEN, CDR2 SYDVKM. The CDR3 loop reads CATRRTSGYNEQFF. In DNA, the CDR3 is TGTGCCACCCGGCGGACTAGCGGTTACAATGAGCAGTTCTTC.

The V and J genes are TRBV3-1 (or the pseudogene TRBV3-2) and TRBJ2-3; D is uncertain. The length of the CDR3 is 16 residues. The V end lost 1 base, the J end lost 1 base, and 12 bases lay between the germline ends. Germline CDR1 reads LGHDT; CDR2 reads YNNKEL (reference sequence). The CDR3 sequence is CASSQGLLSRTDTQYF. CDR3 nucleotide sequence: TGTGCCAGCAGCCAAGGCCTTTTGTCCCGCACAGATACGCAGTATTTT.

This rearrangement joins TRBV28 to TRBJ1-4; D is possibly TRBD1 (5 bases). This CDR3 has 15 amino acids. Germline CDR1 is MDHEN and CDR2 is SYDVKM. V was shortened by 7 bases and J by 0 bases, with 12 bases between the two germline ends. This CDR3 reads CASKRDSSTNEKLFF. The CDR3, as DNA: TGTGCCAGCAAAAGGGACTCATCAACTAATGAAAAACTGTTTTTT.

A few counts support this clone. The rearrangement links TRBV5-4 to TRBJ2-5; possibly TRBD1 for D (6 bases). The CDR3 consists of 16 residues. V was cut by 3 bases and J by 2 bases, with 17 bases left in between. Germline CDR1 SGHNT, CDR2 YYREEE (reference sequence). CDR3 nucleotide sequence: TGTGCCAGCAGCTCTCCAACCAACAGGGCACAAGAGACCCAGTACTTC. Its translation is CASSSPTNRAQETQYF.

The chain is built from TRBV6-1 and TRBJ2-2; 11 bases line up with TRBD2. This CDR3 is built from 15 residues. Trimming cost V 7 bases and J 7 bases; bases outside gene matches: 8. The V gene's germline CDR1 is MNHNS and CDR2 SASEGT. The CDR3 bases are TGTGCCAGCACTAGCGGGAGGTCAGAGGGCGGGGAGCTGTTTTTT. This sequence encodes CASTSGRSEGGELFF.

This chain links TRBV15 with TRBJ2-7; D uncertain. V shed 1 base and J shed 6 bases, with 4 bases lying between them. CDR1 LNHNV and CDR2 YYDKDF come from the germline V gene (reference sequence). The CDR3 length is 11 residues. The CDR3 coding sequence is TGTGCCACCAGCAGAGGTGGCGAGCAGTACTTC. Translation gives CATSRGGEQYF.

V is TRBV20-1 and J is TRBJ2-3, with 9 bases fitting TRBD2. This CDR3 spans 14 amino acids. The trim removed 3 bases at V and 6 bases at J, leaving 7 bases unmatched. In germline, CDR1 is DFQATT, CDR2 SNEGSKA (reference sequence). The CDR3 spells CSASLAGGPDTQYF. For the CDR3, the DNA is TGCAGTGCTAGTTTGGCGGGGGGGCCGGATACGCAGTATTTT.

The genes are TRBV5-1 and TRBJ1-1; 7 bases line up with TRBD1. This CDR3 is 14 amino acids long. Germline CDR1 reads SGHRS; CDR2 reads YFSETQ. V shed 4 bases and J 1 base; nucleotides not matched to a gene: 4. CDR3 protein: CASSGQGGNTEAFF. The DNA of the CDR3 is TGCGCCAGCAGCGGCCAGGGGGGGAACACTGAAGCTTTCTTT.

The V and J genes are TRBV7-9 and TRBJ1-1; TRBD1 is a possible D gene (5 bases). The CDR3 length is 12 residues. The V gene lost 1 base and the J gene lost 8 bases, with 8 bases spanning the gap. Germline V gene lookup returns CDR1 SEHNR and CDR2 FQNEAQ (reference sequence). The CDR3 protein is CASSLEHREAFF. The CDR3 DNA reads TGTGCCAGCAGCTTAGAACACAGGGAAGCTTTCTTT. The variable domain in full, with the rest retrieved from reference TRBV7-9 and TRBJ1-1, is DTGVSQNPRHKITKRGQNVTFRCDPISEHNRLYWYRQTLGQGPEFLTYFQNEAQLEKSRLLSDRFSAERPKGSFSTLEIQRTEQGDSAMYLCASSLEHREAFFGQGTRLTVV.

V usage is TRBV6-5 and J usage is TRBJ1-1, with D perhaps matching TRBD1 (6 bases). The germline CDR1 and CDR2 sequences are MNHEY and SVGAGI. V lost 2 bases and J lost 1, with 8 bases in between. This CDR3 is 14 amino acids long. CDR3 sequence reads: CASSYKGGNTEAFF. The CDR3 DNA follows: TGTGCCAGCAGTTACAAGGGGGGGAACACTGAAGCTTTCTTT.

The genes are TRBV5-5 and TRBJ2-1, with D unclear. With 3 bases removed from V and 10 bases from J, the gap between germline ends came to 17 bases. The CDR3 contains 14 residues. In germline, CDR1 is SGHKS, CDR2 YYEKEE (reference sequence). This CDR3 is CASSSIDVRKEQFF. The CDR3 coding sequence is TGTGCCAGCAGCTCCATAGACGTGAGGAAGGAGCAGTTCTTC.

The chain employs TRBV28 and TRBJ2-2; D unclear. The germline V gene has CDR1 MDHEN and CDR2 SYDVKM. Trimming took 6 bases from V and 6 from J, leaving 11 bases between them. The CDR3 loop spans 13 amino acids. CDR3 sequence: CASSLRVPGELFF. The CDR3, as DNA: TGTGCCAGCAGCCTCCGCGTTCCCGGGGAGCTGTTTTTT. Complete variable domain (other parts from reference TRBV28 and TRBJ2-2): DVKVTQSSRYLVKRTGEKVFLECVQDMDHENMFWYRQDPGLGLRLIYFSYDVKMKEKGDIPEGYSVSREKKERFSLILESASTNQTSMYLCASSLRVPGELFFGEGSRLTVL.

The CDR3 spells CASSDLAGGLGDTQYF. The CDR3 DNA is TGTGCCAGCAGTGATCTAGCGGGAGGGTTAGGAGATACGCAGTATTTT. The chain joins TRBV2 to TRBJ2-3; 12 bases are shared with TRBD2. The J segment lost 5 bases and the V segment lost 3 bases, leaving 6 bases of the junction unmatched. Germline V lookup: CDR1 SNHLY, CDR2 FYNNEI. The length of the CDR3 is 16 residues. The complete variable domain, with remaining parts taken from reference TRBV2 and TRBJ2-3, reads EPEVTQTPSHQVTQMGQEVILRCVPISNHLYFYWYRQILGQKVEFLVSFYNNEISEKSEIFDDQFSVERPDGSNFTLKIRSTKLEDSAMYFCASSDLAGGLGDTQYFGPGTRLTVL.

The V and J genes are TRBV2 and TRBJ2-7; D gene ambiguous. CDR3 length equals 12 residues. Germline-derived CDR1 and CDR2 are SNHLY and FYNNEI. Trimming stripped 3 bases from V and 6 bases from J, with 9 bases between. The CDR3 DNA is TGTGCCAGCAGTGACGCCCCGCGCGAGCAGTACTTC. Its protein product is CASSDAPREQYF. Based on the CDR3 plus reference TRBV2 and TRBJ2-7, the full variable domain is EPEVTQTPSHQVTQMGQEVILRCVPISNHLYFYWYRQILGQKVEFLVSFYNNEISEKSEIFDDQFSVERPDGSNFTLKIRSTKLEDSAMYFCASSDAPREQYFGPGTRLTVT.

The gene calls are TRBV28 and TRBJ1-2; 10 nucleotides agree with TRBD1. The CDR3 covers 14 residues. Germline CDR1 and CDR2: MDHEN and SYDVKM. The junction had 5 bases not matched to a gene; V was cut back by 6 bases and J by 4 bases. The CDR3 nucleotides are TGTGCCAGCAGCCGACAGGGGGCACGCTATGGCTACACCTTC. Its translation is CASSRQGARYGYTF.

The V call is TRBV14, the J call TRBJ2-6, with D tentatively TRBD1 or TRBD2 (5 bases each). The germline V gene encodes CDR1 SGHDN and CDR2 FVKESK. V gave up 1 base and J gave up 2 bases, with 6 bases separating them. This CDR3 comprises 15 residues. In DNA, the CDR3 is TGTGCCAGCAGCCAAGGGGGGACTGGGGCCAACGTCCTGACTTTC. This encodes CASSQGGTGANVLTF.

This rearrangement joins TRBV27 to TRBJ2-6; 9 bases are shared with TRBD1. This CDR3 has 17 amino acids. Trimming removed 5 bases from V and 0 bases from J; junction bases left unmatched: 5. The germline gives CDR1 MNHEY, CDR2 SMNVEV (reference sequence). CDR3 amino acids: CASSTGTGFSGANVLTF. The CDR3 bases are TGTGCCAGCAGTACCGGGACAGGGTTCTCTGGGGCCAACGTCCTGACTTTC.

The CDR3 DNA reads TGTGCCAGCAGCCCAACAGGGGCCGGAGGTCGGACTGAAGCTTTCTTT. This sequence encodes CASSPTGAGGRTEAFF. The rearrangement links TRBV13 to TRBJ1-1; 7 bases line up with TRBD1. The CDR3 contains 16 residues. Germline V gives CDR1 PRHDT, CDR2 FYEKMQ (reference sequence). Unmatched junction bases numbered 14, after V lost 5 bases and J lost 5 bases.

The V call is TRBV5-1, the J call TRBJ1-1; tentative D call: TRBD1 (5 bases). V gave up 2 bases and J gave up 3 bases, with 11 bases separating them. This CDR3 contains 14 residues. Looked up from germline, CDR1 is SGHRS and CDR2 is YFSETQ. The CDR3 sequence: CASSFGAEDTEAFF. As DNA, the CDR3 is TGCGCCAGCAGCTTCGGGGCGGAGGACACTGAAGCTTTCTTT.

The J gene is TRBJ2-3, the V gene TRBV5-4; TRBD2 aligns across 8 bases. CDR1 is SGHNT and CDR2 is YYREEE in the germline V gene (reference sequence). The CDR3 totals 15 residues. The V segment lost 0 bases and the J segment 6 bases; nucleotides outside the gene matches: 6. CDR3 nucleotide sequence: TGTGCCAGCAGCTTGGGACGGGGGGGCCTGGATACGCAGTATTTT. This encodes CASSLGRGGLDTQYF. Combining the CDR3 with reference TRBV5-4 and TRBJ2-3 gives the whole variable domain ETGVTQSPTHLIKTRGQQVTLRCSSQSGHNTVSWYQQALGQGPQFIFQYYREEENGRGNFPPRFSGLQFPNYSSELNVNALELDDSALYLCASSLGRGGLDTQYFGPGTRLTVL.

The CDR3 DNA reads TGTGCCAGCAGTTCGTCCGTTATGATAGAAGCTTTCTTT. As protein: CASSSSVMIEAFF. V is TRBV28 and J is TRBJ1-1; no definite D call. CDR1 MDHEN and CDR2 SYDVKM come from the germline V gene. V lost 4 bases and J 8 bases, leaving 14 bases between the germline ends. There are 13 residues in the CDR3.

J is TRBJ1-2 and V is TRBV2; no clear D gene. The germline V and J ends were trimmed by 5 bases and 6 bases, with 13 bases remaining between them. The CDR3 is 13 residues long. Germline assignment: CDR1 SNHLY and CDR2 FYNNEI. DNA for the CDR3: TGTGCCAGCAGTTTAGGGAAAGTCGATGGCTACACCTTC. It specifies CASSLGKVDGYTF.

CDR3 residues: CASSPGQGLSNQPQHF. Written as DNA, the CDR3 is TGTGCCAGCTCACCAGGACAGGGTCTAAGCAATCAGCCCCAGCATTTT. The rearrangement joins TRBV18 to TRBJ1-5; 8 bases fit TRBD1. From germline, CDR1 is KGHSH and CDR2 LQKENI. The V gene end was trimmed by 2 bases and the J gene end by 1 base; junction bases not matched to a gene: 4. This CDR3 is built from 16 residues.

V and J are TRBV3-1 (or the pseudogene TRBV3-2) and TRBJ2-5, with D possibly TRBD2 on 5 matching bases. Germline lookup yields CDR1 LGHDT and CDR2 YNNKEL (reference sequence). This CDR3 contains 15 residues. V was trimmed by 0 bases and J by 7 bases, leaving 15 bases between them. The CDR3 coding sequence is TGTGCCAGCAGCCAAGAGGCTAGCTACGGTGGGACCCAGTACTTC. Translated, it gives CASSQEASYGGTQYF.

The chain is built from TRBV7-3 and TRBJ2-1, with a tentative D call TRBD2 (6 bases). There are 15 residues in the CDR3. Germline V lookup: CDR1 SGHTA, CDR2 FQGTGA. Trimming removed 5 bases at V and 0 bases at J, with 11 bases between. Here the CDR3 DNA reads TGTGCCAGCAGCACGACTAGGAGCTCCTACAATGAGCAGTTCTTC. Translated: CASSTTRSSYNEQFF.

The chain joins TRBV5-8 to TRBJ1-2, with a weak D call TRBD1 (5 bases). The CDR3 is 11 residues long. Germline V gene lookup returns CDR1 SGHTS and CDR2 YDEGEE. The ends were cut back, 4 bases at V and 4 bases at J, with 5 bases in the middle. CDR3 sequence reads: CASSRGYGYTF. The CDR3 DNA reads TGTGCCAGCAGCAGGGGCTATGGCTACACCTTC.

The J gene is TRBJ2-1, the V gene TRBV29-1; D call uncertain. The CDR3 consists of 11 residues. Trimming removed 6 bases from V and 2 bases from J, with 5 bases in between. From germline, CDR1 is SQVTM and CDR2 ANQGSEA. The CDR3 DNA reads as TGCAGCGTGGATCCCTACAATGAGCAGTTCTTC. Protein: CSVDPYNEQFF.

V and J are TRBV10-2 and TRBJ2-7; weak D call: TRBD2 (6 bases). The CDR3 totals 15 residues. The ends were cut back, 2 bases at V and 9 bases at J, with 20 bases in the middle. Germline V lookup: CDR1 WSHSY, CDR2 SAAADI. Here the CDR3 reads CASSEGGTRQPRQYF. CDR3 sequence (DNA): TGCGCCAGCAGTGAGGGGGGGACTCGCCAACCCCGGCAGTACTTC.